Following are 16 T cell receptor beta chains from one sample sequenced in a study of technical replicates of blood from a handful of donors. Produced via immunoSEQ multiplex PCR; TCRdb's table is partial and in-frame only. The data hold about 34,000 clones, with just over 90% observed a single time. The source material was PBMCs. These receptors were taken from a human donor in good health. Some clones in this sample may be carry-over from other donors' samples.

This clone was observed a single time. V and J are TRBV9 and TRBJ1-6, with 9 bases lining up with TRBD1. From germline, CDR1 is SGDLS and CDR2 YYNGEE. Germline trimming cut 4 bases from V and 3 bases from J; bases unmatched to any gene: 11. The CDR3 sequence is 18 residues long. CDR3 coding DNA: TGTGCCAGCAGCACTTACACCGGGACAGGGAACTATAATTCACCCCTCCACTTT. It is translated as CASSTYTGTGNYNSPLHF.

This chain connects TRBV11-2 to TRBJ1-4; 8 bases fit TRBD1. The CDR3 has 15 residues. Germline V gene data show CDR1 as SGHAT and CDR2 as FQNNGV. Trimming took 4 bases from V and 7 from J; bases not matched to a gene: 8. Here the CDR3 reads CASSSGQGRREKLFF. The CDR3 DNA sequence: TGTGCCAGCAGCTCAGGACAGGGAAGGCGTGAAAAACTGTTTTTT.

The chain employs TRBV7-3 and TRBJ2-7, with D possibly being TRBD2 (6 bases). Between the trimmed V and J ends, which lost 5 bases and 6 bases, there was a span of 17 bases. The CDR3 extends over 14 amino acids. Germline V lookup: CDR1 SGHTA, CDR2 FQGTGA. CDR3 DNA sequence: TGTGCCAGCAGCCCCGGGACTTCTCCTAGCGAGCAGTACTTC. Amino acid sequence: CASSPGTSPSEQYF.

The chain couples TRBV9 to TRBJ2-2, with D possibly matching TRBD2 (5 bases). V was shortened by 0 bases and J by 4 bases, with 7 bases between the two germline ends. The CDR3 runs to 14 residues. Germline-derived CDR1 and CDR2 are SGDLS and YYNGEE. The DNA of the CDR3 is TGTGCCAGCAGCGTAGTTGGGAGCACCGGGGAGCTGTTTTTT. As protein: CASSVVGSTGELFF.

V usage is TRBV4-3 and J usage is TRBJ2-2; D is possibly TRBD1 (5 bases). Germline-derived CDR1 and CDR2 are LGHNA and YSLEER. The CDR3 extends over 17 amino acids. V lost 4 bases and J 1 base, leaving 16 bases between the germline ends. The CDR3 region is CASSPRQGSLNTGELFF. CDR3 bases: TGCGCCAGCAGCCCGAGGCAGGGAAGCTTGAACACCGGGGAGCTGTTTTTT.

The chain carries TRBV19 and TRBJ2-4; D uncertain. This CDR3 has 15 amino acids. The V gene's germline CDR1 is LNHDA and CDR2 SQIVND (reference sequence). Between the trimmed V and J ends, which lost 5 bases and 1 base, there was a span of 12 bases. The CDR3 sequence is CASSDGGLAKNIQYF. The CDR3, as DNA: TGTGCCAGTAGTGATGGCGGTTTGGCCAAAAACATTCAGTACTTC.

This chain connects TRBV19 to TRBJ1-1; D call uncertain. The V end was cut by 1 base, the J end by 5 bases, with 11 bases between. The CDR3 runs to 14 residues. The germline CDR1 and CDR2 sequences are LNHDA and SQIVND (reference sequence). The CDR3 sequence: CASSIAPARTEAFF. DNA of the CDR3: TGTGCCAGTAGTATAGCCCCAGCCAGGACTGAAGCTTTCTTT.

The V call is TRBV29-1, the J call TRBJ1-2, with 9 bases that match TRBD1. After removal of 4 bases from V and 6 bases from J, the junction contained 6 bases not matched to a gene. Germline CDR1 and CDR2: SQVTM and ANQGSEA. The CDR3 is 13 amino acids. Written as DNA, the CDR3 is TGCAGCGTTGTAACAGGGGGCACGGATGGCTACACCTTC. Translated, it gives CSVVTGGTDGYTF.

This clone has just one count. V is TRBV30 and J is TRBJ2-7; TRBD2 agrees at 7 bases. This CDR3 region has 15 residues. Germline V gene sequence: CDR1 GTSNPN, CDR2 SVGIG (reference sequence). Unmatched junction bases numbered 10, after V lost 0 bases and J lost 5 bases. CDR3 nucleotides: TGTGCCTGGAGTGTACCGTGGGAGGGGTCCGACGAGCAGTACTTC. It is translated as CAWSVPWEGSDEQYF.

The genes are TRBV7-9 and TRBJ2-7, with a weak D call TRBD2 (6 bases). V lost 6 bases and J lost 2, with 11 bases in between. The CDR3 extends over 13 amino acids. Germline V gives CDR1 SEHNR, CDR2 FQNEAQ (reference sequence). The CDR3 DNA is TGTGCCAGCAGTGGACGGGGGACCTACGAGCAGTACTTC. Translating gives CASSGRGTYEQYF.

This clone was recorded a few times. The chain joins TRBV7-9 to TRBJ2-1, with D uncertain. From germline, CDR1 is SEHNR and CDR2 FQNEAQ (reference sequence). The CDR3 spans 13 residues. Trimming took 1 base from V and 4 from J, leaving 5 bases between them. The CDR3 region has the DNA TGTGCCAGCAGCTTAGGGCCTTACAATGAGCAGTTCTTC. This sequence encodes CASSLGPYNEQFF.

The rearrangement links TRBV27 to TRBJ2-7, with a possible D match to TRBD2 (5 bases). The CDR3 is 12 amino acids. With 2 bases removed from V and 6 bases from J, the gap between germline ends came to 8 bases. Germline loops: CDR1 MNHEY, CDR2 SMNVEV (reference sequence). CDR3 loop: CASSLIGGEQYF. The CDR3 nucleotides read TGTGCCAGCAGTTTAATTGGAGGCGAGCAGTACTTC.

The chain combines TRBV19 with TRBJ1-4, with a possible D match to TRBD1 (6 bases). The germline V and J ends were trimmed by 5 bases and 4 bases, with 11 bases remaining between them. From germline, CDR1 is LNHDA and CDR2 SQIVND (reference sequence). The CDR3 totals 14 residues. DNA for the CDR3: TGTGCCAGTAGTCCAGGGGACGGTAATGAAAAACTGTTTTTT. Amino acids: CASSPGDGNEKLFF.

This chain joins TRBV5-6 and TRBJ1-2; perhaps TRBD1 as D (5 bases). V gave up 4 bases and J gave up 8 bases, with 12 bases separating them. The germline CDR1 and CDR2 sequences are SGHDT and YYEEEE. This CDR3 is 12 amino acids long. CDR3 DNA sequence: TGTGCCAGCAGCAGTAGGGGTAGGGGCTACACCTTC. It codes for CASSSRGRGYTF.

This rearrangement joins TRBV5-1 to TRBJ1-1, with D possibly being TRBD1 (5 bases). Trimming cost V 0 bases and J 4 bases, with 13 bases left between them. The germline V gene has CDR1 SGHRS and CDR2 YFSETQ. This CDR3 spans 15 amino acids. CDR3 loop: CASSLAVRAATEAFF. DNA of the CDR3: TGCGCCAGCAGCTTGGCCGTCAGGGCAGCCACTGAAGCTTTCTTT.

V gene TRBV27 combines with J gene TRBJ1-5, with D perhaps TRBD1 (5 bases). Trimming shortened V by 6 bases and J by 2 bases, and 26 bases separated the two germline ends. The CDR3 totals 19 residues. Germline V gene lookup returns CDR1 MNHEY and CDR2 SMNVEV (reference sequence). The CDR3 region is CASSYNGDTFSGGNQPQHF. CDR3 DNA sequence: TGTGCCAGCAGCTACAATGGAGACACCTTTTCGGGGGGCAATCAGCCCCAGCATTTT.